Given below is one T cell receptor beta chain in context. The antigen this receptor binds is unknown. Base qualities are not at hand, and no much larger clone is one base apart. The trim is 2 bases for V and 3 bases for J, with a gap of 13 bases between the germline ends. CDR1 and CDR2 were assigned from the germline V gene (reference sequence) as MNHEY and SMNVEV. From its cysteine to its phenylalanine, the CDR3 spans 15 amino acids. Of the read, only the CDR3 DNA is kept; its 45 bases are in frame from base 1. The sample's time point label is to be understood as: about 28 days (+/-7) after the second vaccine dose. AZD1222 recipients with second doses at about 4 weeks or about 12 weeks were pooled, because spike-specific TCR depth and breadth did not differ between schedules. Vaccinee samples were obtained from the UK trials COV001 and COV002, which included a single-blind randomized controlled phase 2/3 trial of AZD1222 (ChAdOx1 nCoV-19) in healthy adults. For TCRbeta chain sequencing, PBMC samples were collected from trial participants at day 0 and at day 28 after the second dose.

These data are taken from a study of T cell responses to AZD1222 COVID-19 vaccine (dated by TCRdb to the early 2020s). About the study as a whole: TCR sequencing covered about 230 trial participants: approximately 200 given two doses of AZD1222 and approximately 26 given two doses of MenACWY control vaccine. Enrollment into the trials was organized by age into subgroups of 18-55, 56-69 and 70-plus years, and those subgroups contained approximately 150, 30 and 60 TCR-sequenced participants, respectively. The investigation overall reported the following: Because no day 14 peak-response samples were available, repertoires were characterized only after the peak T cell response. After two AZD1222 doses, both the breadth and the depth of spike-specific TCRs were significantly higher than at day 0 and than in MenACWY recipients. CD4 TCRs associated with the vaccine covered the entire spike protein, and the dominant responses were in regions 160-218 and 743-854. The 56-69-year group was small, and its depth increase did not reach significance, likely because of low power. Reportedly, close to half of the unique spike-specific TCRs recognized epitopes lying outside the regions that are mutated in the B.1.351 and B.1.1.7 variants. Participants were mostly white British, with more females than males. The authors suggested clonal diversity may have been underestimated. Only six or seven AZD1222 recipients were SARS-CoV-2 seropositive at baseline, limiting conclusions about previously exposed vaccinees.

The CDR3 regions of human TCRbeta chains were subjected to immunosequencing. As for the authors' bioinformatics: Repertoire TCRs were checked for matches against a reference library of SARS-CoV-2-specific TCRs that had been generated using the MIRA antigen-specificity platform. Breadth was defined as the fraction of unique TCRs that were SARS-CoV-2-associated, and depth was defined as the fraction of total T cells that were SARS-CoV-2-associated. Using the MIRA data, each spike-specific TCR was mapped to the spike region that the TCR reacts to and placed in a CD4 or CD8 class. Log10-transformed breadth and depth values were compared by one-way ANOVA with Sidak's multiple comparisons tests. Here the immuneACCESS table is served through TCRdb, limited to in-frame sequences with V and J called. Missing clones are a known gap in these copies; in checked studies unresolved V genes cover under half, and the rest lacks a known reason. The D gene and trimming were derived from the DNA, and the V and J assignments and clone size from that table. In this sample the table shows roughly 86,000 clones, 85% of which occur a single time. The ten largest clones represent roughly 4.5% of the sample.

Source: peripheral blood, taken 28 days after the second AZD1222 dose. The sequence derives from an adult who received the AZD1222 COVID-19 vaccine. The chain is made from TRBV27 and TRBJ1-1; a weak D assignment points to TRBD1 (5 bases agree). The CDR3 region has the sequence CASSLTRLRDTEAFF. The DNA sequence follows: TGTGCCAGCAGTTTAACCCGTCTCAGGGACACTGAAGCTTTCTTT.